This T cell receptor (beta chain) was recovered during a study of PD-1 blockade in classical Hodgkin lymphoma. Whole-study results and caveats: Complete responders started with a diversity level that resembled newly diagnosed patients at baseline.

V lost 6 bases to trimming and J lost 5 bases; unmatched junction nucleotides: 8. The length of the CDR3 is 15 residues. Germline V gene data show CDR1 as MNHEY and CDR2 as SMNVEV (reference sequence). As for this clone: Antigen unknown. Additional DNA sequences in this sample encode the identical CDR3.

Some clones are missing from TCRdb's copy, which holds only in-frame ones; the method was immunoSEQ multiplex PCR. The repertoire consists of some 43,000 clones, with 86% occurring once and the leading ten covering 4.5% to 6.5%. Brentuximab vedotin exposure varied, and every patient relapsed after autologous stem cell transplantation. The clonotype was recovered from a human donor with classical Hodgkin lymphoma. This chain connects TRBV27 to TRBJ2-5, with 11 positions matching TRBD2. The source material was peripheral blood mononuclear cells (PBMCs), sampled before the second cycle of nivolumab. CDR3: CASSQLAGEQETQYF. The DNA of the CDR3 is TGTGCCAGCAGCCAACTAGCGGGGGAGCAGGAGACCCAGTACTTC.